This T cell receptor beta chain is from a study of molecular identifiers for immune sequencing clone quantification. MiXCR, applied by TCRdb to the PCR reads, yields one record per CDR3 protein. In the table there are about 320,000 distinct CDR3 sequences, about 23% of which are singletons. About this clonotype: One base away lies a much larger clone, so this may be a sequencing read error.

The sequencing input was naive CD8+ T cells from blood, with Jurkat cell RNA spiked in. Subset defined: FACS-sorted CD8+CD4-CCR7+CD45RA+ naive T cells. This sequence originates from a human donor in good health. Some libraries in this study had Jurkat cell RNA spiked in.

CDR3 loop: CASSELTEHNEQFF. CDR3 coding DNA: TGTGCCAGCAGTGAACTGACCGAGCACAATGAGCAGTTCTTC. V usage is TRBV2 and J usage is TRBJ2-1; D unclear. The V end lost 2 bases, the J end lost 5 bases, and 10 bases lay between the germline ends. Germline V gives CDR1 SNHLY, CDR2 FYNNEI. The CDR3 runs to 14 residues. Using reference TRBV2 and TRBJ2-1 for the parts outside the CDR3, the full variable domain is EPEVTQTPSHQVTQMGQEVILRCVPISNHLYFYWYRQILGQKVEFLVSFYNNEISEKSEIFDDQFSVERPDGSNFTLKIRSTKLEDSAMYFCASSELTEHNEQFFGPGTRLTVL.